Below, one T cell receptor (beta chain) is given with its context. The antigen is not known. PCR amplification relied on 60 Vbeta primers (plus 13 Jbeta primers). Assay: immunoSEQ multiplex PCR; the TCRdb copy retains only in-frame clones and omits some. The sample includes more than 55,000 clones, approximately 80% of them seen just once. The CDR3 loop spans 15 amino acids. CDR1 is MGHDK, CDR2 SYGVNS, per germline. V was trimmed by 4 bases and J by 1 base, leaving 14 bases between them. The sample comes from a study of cytomegalovirus exposure and HLA in healthy donors. Across the whole study: Of several hundred genotyped donors, roughly 81% grouped in the Caucasian-associated ancestry cluster. Whole-study findings and limits: The study dropped some indistinguishable V segments, TRBV6-2 and TRBV6-3 among them. Segments of the TCR beta V type were, in most cases, productive about 90% or about 30% of the time in an earlier analysis. As was reported, the classifier diagnosed cytomegalovirus status with high specificity and sensitivity.

The sequenced material came from PBMCs. The sequence came from a man aged 25-40 years in good health and CMV-seronegative. The chain links TRBV25-1 to TRBJ2-7; maybe TRBD2 (7 bases). DNA for the CDR3: TGTGCCAGCAGTGGGAGGGGGGGCACGTCCTACGAGCAGTACTTC. Translating gives CASSGRGGTSYEQYF.